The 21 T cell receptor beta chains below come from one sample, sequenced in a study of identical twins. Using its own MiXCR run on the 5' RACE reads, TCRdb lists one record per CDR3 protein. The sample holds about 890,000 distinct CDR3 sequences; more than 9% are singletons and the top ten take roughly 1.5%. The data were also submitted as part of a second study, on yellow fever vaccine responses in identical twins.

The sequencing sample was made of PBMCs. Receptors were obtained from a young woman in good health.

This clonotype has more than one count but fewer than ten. CDR3 nucleotides: TGTGCCAGCAGTGAAGACAGGGTAAAGGATCAGCCCCAGCATTTT. It is translated as CASSEDRVKDQPQHF. V and J are TRBV2 and TRBJ1-5, with D possibly TRBD1 on 6 matching bases. Germline V gives CDR1 SNHLY, CDR2 FYNNEI. V lost 1 base and J lost 5, with 12 bases in between. The CDR3 runs to 15 residues.

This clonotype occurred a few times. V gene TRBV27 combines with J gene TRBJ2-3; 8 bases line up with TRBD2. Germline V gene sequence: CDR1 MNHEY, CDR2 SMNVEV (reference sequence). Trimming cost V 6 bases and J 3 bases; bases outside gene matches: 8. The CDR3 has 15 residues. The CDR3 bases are TGTGCCAGCAGACCACTAGCGGAGTTGACAGATACGCAGTATTTT. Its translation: CASRPLAELTDTQYF.

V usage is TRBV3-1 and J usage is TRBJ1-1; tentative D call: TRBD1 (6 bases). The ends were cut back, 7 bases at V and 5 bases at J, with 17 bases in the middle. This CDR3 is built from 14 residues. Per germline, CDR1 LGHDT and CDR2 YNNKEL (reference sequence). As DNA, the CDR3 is TGTGCCAGCACCCTTACAGGGTCGGTGACTGAAGCTTTCTTT. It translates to CASTLTGSVTEAFF.

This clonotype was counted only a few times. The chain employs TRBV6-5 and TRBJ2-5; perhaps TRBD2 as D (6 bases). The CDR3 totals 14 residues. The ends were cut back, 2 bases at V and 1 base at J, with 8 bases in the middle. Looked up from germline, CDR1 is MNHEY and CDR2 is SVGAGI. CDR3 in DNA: TGTGCCAGCAGTTACCTCGGGGGCCAAGAGACCCAGTACTTC. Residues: CASSYLGGQETQYF.

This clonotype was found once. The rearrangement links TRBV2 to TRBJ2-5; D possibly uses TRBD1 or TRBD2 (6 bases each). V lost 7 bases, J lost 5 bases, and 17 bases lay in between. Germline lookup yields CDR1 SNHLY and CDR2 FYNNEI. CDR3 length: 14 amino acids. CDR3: CASTYGGPGETQYF. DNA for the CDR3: TGTGCCAGCACTTACGGGGGCCCCGGGGAGACCCAGTACTTC.

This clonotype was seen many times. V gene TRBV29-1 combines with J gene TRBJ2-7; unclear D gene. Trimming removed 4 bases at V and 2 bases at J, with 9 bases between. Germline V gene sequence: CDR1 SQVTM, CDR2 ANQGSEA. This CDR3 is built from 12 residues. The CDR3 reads CSVVGGPYEQYF. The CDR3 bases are TGCAGCGTTGTAGGCGGACCCTACGAGCAGTACTTC.

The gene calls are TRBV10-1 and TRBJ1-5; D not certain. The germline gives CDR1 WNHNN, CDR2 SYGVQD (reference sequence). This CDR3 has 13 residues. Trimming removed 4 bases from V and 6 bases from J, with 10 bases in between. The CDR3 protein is CASSVTAGQPQHF. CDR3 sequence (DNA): TGCGCCAGCAGTGTTACCGCGGGTCAGCCCCAGCATTTT.

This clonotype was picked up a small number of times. DNA of the CDR3: TGTGCCAGCAGCTCAAAGGCGGGGAACACTGAAGCTTTCTTT. Its translation is CASSSKAGNTEAFF. This chain joins TRBV3-1 and TRBJ1-1; no clear D. V shed 5 bases and J shed 1 base, with 11 bases lying between them. From germline, CDR1 is LGHDT and CDR2 YNNKEL (reference sequence). This CDR3 is built from 14 residues.

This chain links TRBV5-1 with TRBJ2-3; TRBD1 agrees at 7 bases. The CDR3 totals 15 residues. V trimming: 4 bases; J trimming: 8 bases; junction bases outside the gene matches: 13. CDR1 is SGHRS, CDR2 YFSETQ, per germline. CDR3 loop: CASSPDRVGLGTQYF. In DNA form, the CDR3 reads TGCGCCAGCAGCCCCGACAGGGTGGGGTTAGGTACGCAGTATTTT. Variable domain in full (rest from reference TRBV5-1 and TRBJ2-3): KAGVTQTPRYLIKTRGQQVTLSCSPISGHRSVSWYQQTPGQGLQFLFEYFSETQRNKGNFPGRFSGRQFSNSRSEMNVSTLELGDSALYLCASSPDRVGLGTQYFGPGTRLTVL.

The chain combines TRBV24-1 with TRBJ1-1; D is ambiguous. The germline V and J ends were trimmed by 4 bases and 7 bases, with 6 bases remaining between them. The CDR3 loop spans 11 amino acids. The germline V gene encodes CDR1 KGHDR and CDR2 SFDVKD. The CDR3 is CATSERNEAFF. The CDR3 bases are TGTGCCACCAGTGAGCGGAATGAAGCTTTCTTT.

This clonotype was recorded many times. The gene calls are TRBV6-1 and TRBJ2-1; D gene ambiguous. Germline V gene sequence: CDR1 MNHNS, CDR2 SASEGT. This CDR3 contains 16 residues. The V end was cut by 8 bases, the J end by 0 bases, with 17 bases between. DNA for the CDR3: TGTGCCAGCGGTGCTGTCACTCCCCGCTCCTACAATGAGCAGTTCTTC. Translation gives CASGAVTPRSYNEQFF.

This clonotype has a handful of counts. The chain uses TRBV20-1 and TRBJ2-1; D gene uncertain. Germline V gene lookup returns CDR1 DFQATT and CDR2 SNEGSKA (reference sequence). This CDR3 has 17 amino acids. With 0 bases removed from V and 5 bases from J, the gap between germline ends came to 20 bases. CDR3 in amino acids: CSAREARSGLMNNEQFF. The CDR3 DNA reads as TGCAGTGCTAGAGAAGCTAGGTCGGGTCTCATGAACAATGAGCAGTTCTTC.

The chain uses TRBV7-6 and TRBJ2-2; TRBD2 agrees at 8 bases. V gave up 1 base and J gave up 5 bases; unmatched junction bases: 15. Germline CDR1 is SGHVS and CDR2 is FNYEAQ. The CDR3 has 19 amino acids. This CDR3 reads CASSLGAFSGGGGTGELFF. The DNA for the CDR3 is TGTGCCAGCAGCTTAGGCGCCTTTTCAGGTGGCGGGGGGACCGGGGAGCTGTTTTTT.

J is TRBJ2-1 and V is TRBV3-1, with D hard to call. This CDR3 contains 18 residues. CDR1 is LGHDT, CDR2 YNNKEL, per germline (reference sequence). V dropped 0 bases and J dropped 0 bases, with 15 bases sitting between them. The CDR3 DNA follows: TGTGCCAGCAGCCAAGATCGTGCGGACCTGAGCTCCTACAATGAGCAGTTCTTC. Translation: CASSQDRADLSSYNEQFF.

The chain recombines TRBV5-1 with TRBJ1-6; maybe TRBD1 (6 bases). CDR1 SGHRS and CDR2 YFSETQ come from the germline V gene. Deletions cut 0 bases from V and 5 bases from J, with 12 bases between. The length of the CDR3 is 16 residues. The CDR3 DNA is TGCGCCAGCAGCTTGGAAGGGGGGACGGATAATTCACCCCTCCACTTT. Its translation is CASSLEGGTDNSPLHF.

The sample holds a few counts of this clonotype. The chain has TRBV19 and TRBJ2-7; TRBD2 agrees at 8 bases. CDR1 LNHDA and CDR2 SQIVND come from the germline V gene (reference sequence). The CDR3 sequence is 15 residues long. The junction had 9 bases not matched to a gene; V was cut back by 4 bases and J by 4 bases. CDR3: CASSSGSSGDYEQYF. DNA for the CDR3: TGTGCCAGTAGTAGTGGTAGTAGCGGGGATTACGAGCAGTACTTC. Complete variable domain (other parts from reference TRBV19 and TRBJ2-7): DGGITQSPKYLFRKEGQNVTLSCEQNLNHDAMYWYRQDPGQGLRLIYYSQIVNDFQKGDIAEGYSVSREKKESFPLTVTSAQKNPTAFYLCASSSGSSGDYEQYFGPGTRLTVT.

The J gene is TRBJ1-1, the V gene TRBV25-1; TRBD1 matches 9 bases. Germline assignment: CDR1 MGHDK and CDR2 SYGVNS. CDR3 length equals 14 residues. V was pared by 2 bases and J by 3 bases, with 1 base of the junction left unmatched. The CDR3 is CASSEGTGYTEAFF. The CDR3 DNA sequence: TGTGCCAGCAGTGAAGGGACAGGGTACACTGAAGCTTTCTTT.

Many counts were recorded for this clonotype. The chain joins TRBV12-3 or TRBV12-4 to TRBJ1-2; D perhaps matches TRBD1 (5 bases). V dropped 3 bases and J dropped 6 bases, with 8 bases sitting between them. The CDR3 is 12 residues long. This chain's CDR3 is CASSFQGHGYTF. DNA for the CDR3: TGTGCCAGCAGTTTTCAGGGTCATGGCTACACCTTC.

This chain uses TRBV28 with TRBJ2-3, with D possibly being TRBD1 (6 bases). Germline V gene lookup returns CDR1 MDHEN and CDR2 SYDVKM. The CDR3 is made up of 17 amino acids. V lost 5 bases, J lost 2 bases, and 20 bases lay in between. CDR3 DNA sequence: TGTGCCAGCAGTGGGAATCGGGACAACCCCGCCACAGATACGCAGTATTTT. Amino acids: CASSGNRDNPATDTQYF.

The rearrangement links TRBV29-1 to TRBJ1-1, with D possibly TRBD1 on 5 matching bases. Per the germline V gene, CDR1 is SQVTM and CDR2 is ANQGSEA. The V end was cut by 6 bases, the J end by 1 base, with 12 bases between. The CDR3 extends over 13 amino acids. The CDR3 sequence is CSVTGSPNTEAFF. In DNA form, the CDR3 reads TGCAGCGTCACAGGTTCTCCGAACACTGAAGCTTTCTTT. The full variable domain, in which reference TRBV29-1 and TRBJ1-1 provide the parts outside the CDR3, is SAVISQKPSRDICQRGTSLTIQCQVDSQVTMMFWYRQQPGQSLTLIATANQGSEATYESGFVIDKFPISRPNLTFSTLTVSNMSPEDSSIYLCSVTGSPNTEAFFGQGTRLTVV.

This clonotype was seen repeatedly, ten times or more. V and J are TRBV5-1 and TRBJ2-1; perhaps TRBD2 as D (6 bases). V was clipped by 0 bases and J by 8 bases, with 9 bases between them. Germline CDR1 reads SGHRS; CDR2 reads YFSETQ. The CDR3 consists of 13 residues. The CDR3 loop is CASSLAAGYEQFF. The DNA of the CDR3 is TGCGCCAGCAGCTTGGCCGCGGGGTATGAGCAGTTCTTC.